These 4 T cell receptor beta chains were all obtained from the same sample, sequenced in a study of cytomegalovirus exposure and HLA in healthy donors. This PCR relied on a set of 60 Vbeta primers and 13 Jbeta primers. Produced via immunoSEQ multiplex PCR; TCRdb's table is partial and in-frame only. The table shows under 130,000 clones, with under 85% occurring only once. Sequencing was performed on PBMCs. Receptors were obtained from a man over 45 in good health and CMV-seropositive.

The chain couples TRBV28 to TRBJ2-1; perhaps TRBD2 as D (6 bases). The CDR3 is 16 amino acids. Between the trimmed V and J ends, which lost 8 bases and 0 bases, there was a span of 17 bases. Germline V gene data show CDR1 as MDHEN and CDR2 as SYDVKM. The CDR3 spells CASDRMAGSSYNEQFF. The CDR3 DNA reads TGTGCCAGCGATCGGATGGCGGGAAGCTCCTACAATGAGCAGTTCTTC.

The sample holds a few counts of this clone. V gene TRBV27 combines with J gene TRBJ2-1, with TRBD1 identical over 9 bases. The J segment lost 7 bases and the V segment lost 2 bases, leaving 3 bases of the junction unmatched. The CDR3 totals 14 residues. Per germline, CDR1 MNHEY and CDR2 SMNVEV (reference sequence). The CDR3: CASSLGTGRNEQFF. The CDR3 bases are TGTGCCAGCAGTTTAGGGACAGGGAGGAATGAGCAGTTCTTC.

The chain joins TRBV11-3 to TRBJ2-1; 12 nucleotides match TRBD2. Losses at the gene ends were 2 bases for V and 9 bases for J; bases not matched to a gene: 5. Germline CDR1 SGHNT, CDR2 YENEEA. The CDR3 has 15 amino acids. The CDR3 protein is CASSLMASGRGEQFF. CDR3 coding DNA: TGTGCCAGCAGCTTAATGGCTAGCGGGAGGGGTGAGCAGTTCTTC.

This rearrangement joins TRBV9 to TRBJ2-5, with TRBD2 identical over 10 bases. The J call may be faulty, since TRBJ2-7 better matches the DNA end. This CDR3 has 17 residues. Germline V lookup: CDR1 SGDLS, CDR2 YYNGEE. The CDR3 here is CASSPSQLAGSYYEQYF. Written as DNA, the CDR3 is TGTGCCAGCAGCCCGAGCCAACTAGCGGGAAGTTACTACGAGCAGTACTTC.